A single sample is the source of the 22 T cell receptor beta chains below, sequenced in a study of T-cell memory formation after mild COVID-19 (dated by TCRdb to the early 2020s). Libraries were made using 5' RACE. Sequencer: Illumina NovaSeq 6000. TCRdb reprocessing: public reads trimmed at Q25 with fastp, clones called with MiXCR, in-frame beta chains kept. Rows with a matching CDR3 protein are joined into one entry that keeps the most common DNA and genes. For this sample there are around 250,000 distinct CDR3 sequences; just over 15% appear just once. Clones ranked in the top ten supply 2.1% of the sample. The sequenced material came from PBMCs or a T cell subset sorted from them (not recorded which). The receptors derive from an adult woman who had mild COVID-19 (a few samples of this study predate the infection). The sample titles of this study are shuffled in the database, so cell type and time point are left out; the donor was told from shared clones.

The rearrangement uses TRBV20-1 and TRBJ2-5; a possible D gene is TRBD1 (8 bases). Germline lookup yields CDR1 DFQATT and CDR2 SNEGSKA (reference sequence). The CDR3 runs 15 residues. V was cut by 0 bases and J by 4 bases, with 15 bases left in between. Here the CDR3 DNA reads TGCAGTGCTAGAGATCCTTACAGGGGGGGAGAGACCCAGTACTTC. As protein: CSARDPYRGGETQYF.

This chain connects TRBV6-1 to TRBJ2-5; 8 bases agree with TRBD1. The J segment lost 0 bases and the V segment lost 7 bases, leaving 4 bases of the junction unmatched. The CDR3 length is 14 residues. Germline values: CDR1 MNHNS, CDR2 SASEGT. The chain's CDR3 is CASTKDRDQETQYF. The CDR3, as DNA: TGTGCCAGCACTAAGGACAGGGACCAAGAGACCCAGTACTTC.

This clonotype was counted a few times. The rearrangement joins TRBV3-1 to TRBJ2-5; unclear D gene. The V gene's germline CDR1 is LGHDT and CDR2 YNNKEL (reference sequence). Deletions cut 4 bases from V and 2 bases from J, with 14 bases between. This CDR3 spans 15 amino acids. CDR3 coding DNA: TGTGCCAGCAGCCCCGGCGGCCAGTTGCAAGAGACCCAGTACTTC. Its translation is CASSPGGQLQETQYF.

This clonotype was seen only a few times. The chain carries TRBV5-1 and TRBJ2-2; the match to TRBD2 covers 8 bases. The germline V gene has CDR1 SGHRS and CDR2 YFSETQ. The J segment lost 5 bases and the V segment lost 4 bases, leaving 10 bases of the junction unmatched. There are 16 residues in the CDR3. CDR3 in DNA: TGCGCCAGCAGCCCCATAGCGGGAAGTAAAACCGGGGAGCTGTTTTTT. Its translation is CASSPIAGSKTGELFF.

This chain links TRBV5-1 with TRBJ2-3, with 7 bases fitting TRBD2. Germline trimming cut 4 bases from V and 1 base from J; bases unmatched to any gene: 9. The germline V gene has CDR1 SGHRS and CDR2 YFSETQ. CDR3 length equals 16 residues. The CDR3 is CASSLGLPLGTDTQYF. The CDR3 bases are TGCGCCAGCAGCCTGGGACTACCCCTCGGCACAGATACGCAGTATTTT.

This chain connects TRBV27 to TRBJ2-1; TRBD2 is a possible D gene (6 bases). Germline CDR1 and CDR2: MNHEY and SMNVEV (reference sequence). CDR3 length: 16 residues. V lost 8 bases to trimming and J lost 9 bases, with 26 bases between them. CDR3 protein: CASSGGNVALVREQFF. CDR3 sequence (DNA): TGTGCCAGCTCCGGGGGAAACGTAGCCCTCGTCCGTGAGCAGTTCTTC.

The sample holds a few counts of this clonotype. This sequence joins TRBV18 and TRBJ2-1; 12 nucleotides match TRBD2. Trimming at V came to 3 bases and at J to 11 bases, leaving 5 bases not matched to a gene. This CDR3 is built from 14 residues. Germline loops: CDR1 KGHSH, CDR2 LQKENI. The CDR3, as DNA: TGTGCCAGCTCACCGGCGACTAGCGGGAGCCAGCAGTTCTTC. Protein sequence: CASSPATSGSQQFF.

V and J are TRBV6-1 and TRBJ2-3, with D perhaps matching TRBD2 (7 bases). This CDR3 has 14 amino acids. Trimming removed 4 bases from V and 7 bases from J, with 15 bases in between. Germline V gene sequence: CDR1 MNHNS, CDR2 SASEGT. The CDR3 here is CASSVGGGAYTQYF. For the CDR3, the DNA is TGTGCCAGCAGTGTTGGAGGGGGGGCATATACGCAGTATTTT.

This clonotype has more than one count but fewer than ten. The gene calls are TRBV28 and TRBJ2-5; 12 bases align to TRBD2. This CDR3 has 18 residues. From germline, CDR1 is MDHEN and CDR2 SYDVKM. Trimming cost V 3 bases and J 2 bases; bases outside gene matches: 10. CDR3 in DNA: TGTGCCAGCAGTTTCCCTCCCGGACTAGCGGGAATTCAAGAGACCCAGTACTTC. Translating gives CASSFPPGLAGIQETQYF.

The chain recombines TRBV10-2 with TRBJ2-7; the match to TRBD2 covers 7 bases. The germline V gene has CDR1 WSHSY and CDR2 SAAADI. This CDR3 region has 14 residues. Germline trimming cut 7 bases from V and 0 bases from J; bases unmatched to any gene: 6. The CDR3 DNA sequence: TGCGCCAGCACTCCAGCGGGGAGCTCCTACGAGCAGTACTTC. As protein: CASTPAGSSYEQYF.

This clonotype was detected a few times. The chain has TRBV9 and TRBJ1-5; no definite D call. The CDR3 is 13 residues long. V gave up 0 bases and J gave up 1 base, with 2 bases separating them. Germline-derived CDR1 and CDR2 are SGDLS and YYNGEE. CDR3 residues: CASSVGSNQPQHF. The CDR3 nucleotides read TGTGCCAGCAGCGTAGGAAGCAATCAGCCCCAGCATTTT.

The rearrangement uses TRBV3-1 and TRBJ1-4, with 8 bases identical to TRBD1. With 3 bases clipped from V and 8 bases from J, the junction kept 5 bases outside the gene matches. CDR3 length equals 14 residues. Germline CDR1 reads LGHDT; CDR2 reads YNNKEL (reference sequence). The CDR3 loop is CASSQQGAREKLFF. Here the CDR3 DNA reads TGTGCCAGCAGCCAGCAGGGGGCGAGGGAAAAACTGTTTTTT.

J is TRBJ2-5 and V is TRBV29-1; D is perhaps TRBD1 (6 bases). The CDR3 is 12 amino acids. Trimming stripped 4 bases from V and 1 base from J, with 7 bases between. CDR1 and CDR2 (germline): SQVTM, ANQGSEA. The CDR3 region is CSVGQAQETQYF. The CDR3 region has the DNA TGCAGCGTTGGACAGGCCCAAGAGACCCAGTACTTC.

The CDR3 reads CASSLARTPEPEKLFF. CDR3 bases: TGTGCCAGCAGCTTAGCGCGGACACCCGAACCCGAAAAACTGTTTTTT. The gene calls are TRBV7-8 and TRBJ1-4; perhaps TRBD1 as D (5 bases). V gave up 0 bases and J gave up 8 bases, with 16 bases separating them. The CDR3 runs to 16 residues. Germline V gene lookup returns CDR1 SGHVS and CDR2 FQNEAQ.

This clonotype was recorded many times. The V gene is TRBV20-1, the J gene TRBJ1-6; a possible D gene is TRBD1 (5 bases). Trimming shortened V by 7 bases and J by 7 bases, and 20 bases separated the two germline ends. The length of the CDR3 is 15 residues. Germline loops: CDR1 DFQATT, CDR2 SNEGSKA (reference sequence). CDR3 DNA: TGCAGTGTGAATTCTCAGGGTAAAACCAATTCACCCCTCCACTTT. Translated, it gives CSVNSQGKTNSPLHF.

This clonotype turned up a few times. V is TRBV29-1 and J is TRBJ2-3; possible D gene TRBD1, 5 bases. There are 13 residues in the CDR3. CDR1 and CDR2 from the germline V gene are SQVTM and ANQGSEA. Trimming removed 8 bases at V and 6 bases at J, with 18 bases between. This CDR3 reads CSPQFQGTDTQYF. The CDR3 DNA reads TGCAGCCCCCAATTTCAGGGAACCGATACGCAGTATTTT.

This clonotype was seen a handful of times. V and J are TRBV4-3 and TRBJ2-5; D gene ambiguous. Germline V lookup: CDR1 LGHNA, CDR2 YSLEER. The V end lost 1 base, the J end lost 0 bases, and 6 bases lay between the germline ends. CDR3 length equals 14 residues. This chain's CDR3 is CASSQGGYQETQYF. The CDR3 nucleotides are TGCGCCAGCAGCCAAGGGGGATACCAAGAGACCCAGTACTTC.

This rearrangement joins TRBV30 to TRBJ1-4; tentatively, D is TRBD1 (5 bases). The CDR3 consists of 12 residues. Germline V CDR1 and CDR2: GTSNPN, SVGIG (reference sequence). The V end lost 5 bases, the J end lost 5 bases, and 9 bases lay between the germline ends. The CDR3 loop reads CAWDSTNEKLFF. The CDR3 region has the DNA TGTGCCTGGGACAGTACGAATGAAAAACTGTTTTTT.

V usage is TRBV7-2 and J usage is TRBJ2-3; 9 nucleotides line up with TRBD2. There are 15 residues in the CDR3. Germline CDR1 reads SGHTA; CDR2 reads FQGNSA. With V trimmed by 8 bases and J by 0 bases, 6 bases remained unmatched. In DNA form, the CDR3 reads TGTGCCAGCGGATTAGCGGGAGTGAGCACAGATACGCAGTATTTT. Its protein is CASGLAGVSTDTQYF.

The chain carries TRBV12-3 or TRBV12-4 and TRBJ1-2; D ambiguous. V dropped 6 bases and J dropped 0 bases, with 8 bases sitting between them. This CDR3 comprises 13 residues. The CDR3 reads CASSISPNYGYTF. The CDR3 coding sequence is TGTGCCAGCAGCATCAGTCCTAACTATGGCTACACCTTC.

This clonotype is labeled as medium-sized. The rearrangement links TRBV5-1 to TRBJ2-2; 12 nucleotides align to TRBD2. The CDR3 spans 15 residues. V lost 9 bases and J lost 7; bases outside the gene matches: 10. In germline, CDR1 is SGHRS, CDR2 YFSETQ. Written as DNA, the CDR3 is TGCGCCACCTCTAGCGGGGGGGCCGCGGACGGGGAGCTGTTTTTT. Its protein is CATSSGGAADGELFF.

The table lists this clonotype with many counts. The V call is TRBV12-3 or TRBV12-4, the J call TRBJ2-3; 7 nucleotides match TRBD1. This CDR3 spans 15 amino acids. V was clipped by 1 base and J by 0 bases; unmatched bases: 1. For the CDR3, the DNA is TGTGCCAGCAGTTTAGACAGGGGTAGCACAGATACGCAGTATTTT. Amino acid sequence: CASSLDRGSTDTQYF.